The present T cell receptor (beta chain) was sequenced within a study of cytomegalovirus exposure and HLA in healthy donors. Overall study findings and caveats: When a later analysis was performed, an Asian-associated ancestry cluster reportedly had fewer N-insertions than the roughly 640-donor mean. Most TCR sequences were rare, but some public TCRs occurred in many donors.

With regard to this clone: Its antigen is not identified. Other DNA sequences in this specimen translate into the identical CDR3.

The CDR3 runs 13 residues. Germline lookup yields CDR1 LNHDA and CDR2 SQIVND (reference sequence). Trimming cost V 3 bases and J 2 bases, with 7 bases left between them. PCR employed 60 Vbeta and 13 Jbeta primers. Data came from immunoSEQ multiplex PCR; TCRdb stores just in-frame clones and leaves some out. The repertoire holds about 140,000 clones, with approximately 84% as singletons. The study sampled nominally healthy donors, though unrecorded immune exposures were likely. Specimen: PBMCs. The source of this sequence is a man aged 25-45 years in good health and CMV-seropositive. V gene TRBV19 combines with J gene TRBJ2-5, with unresolved D. The CDR3 coding sequence is TGTGCCAGTAGTATCGGTCAACAAGAGACCCAGTACTTC. It translates to CASSIGQQETQYF.